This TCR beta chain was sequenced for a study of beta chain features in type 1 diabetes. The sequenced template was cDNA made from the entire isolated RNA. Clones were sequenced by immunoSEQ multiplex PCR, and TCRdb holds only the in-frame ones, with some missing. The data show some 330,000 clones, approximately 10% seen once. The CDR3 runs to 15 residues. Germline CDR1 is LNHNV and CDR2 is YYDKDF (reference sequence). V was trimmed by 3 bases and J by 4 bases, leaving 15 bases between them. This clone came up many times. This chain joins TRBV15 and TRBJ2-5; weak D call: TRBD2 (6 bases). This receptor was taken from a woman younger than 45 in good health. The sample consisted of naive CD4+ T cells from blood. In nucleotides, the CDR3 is TGTGCCACCAGCAGGGCGCCGGGAGTTCGAGAGACCCAGTACTTC. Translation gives CATSRAPGVRETQYF.